These T cell receptor beta chains were read from a single sample in a study of shared clonotypes between healthy human individuals. Measured with immunoSEQ multiplex PCR; TCRdb has only the in-frame clones, and not every one. The table lists 1.6 million or so clones, about 98.5% of them singletons. Sequenced input: naive CD4+ T cells sorted from blood. All receptors derive from a man aged 30 to 39 in good health. Each CDR3 is given with its conserved first and last residue. D genes are given only for firm matches. Expanded clones are given a class, and other clones once, few, many or no size at all.

-	TRBV4-3	-	TRBJ1-5	TGCGCCAGCAGCCAAGATGGTAGCAATCAGCCCCAGCATTTT	CASSQDGSNQPQHF
TRBD2	TRBV7-2	-	TRBJ2-1	TGTGCCAGCAGGATGGGACTAGCGCTATACAATGAGCAGTTCTTC	CASRMGLALYNEQFF
-	TRBV19	-	TRBJ2-1	TGTGCCAGTAGGAACCGGGACCCCCGGGACAATGAGCAGTTCTTC	CASRNRDPRDNEQFF
-	TRBV6-1	-	TRBJ1-1	TGTGCCAGCAGCCTGAAAAGGAACACTGAAGCTTTCTTT	CASSLKRNTEAFF
-	TRBV7-9	-	TRBJ2-1	TGTGCCAGCAGCCACCGGGCCTCGGGAGTTACATACAATGAGCAGTTCTTC	CASSHRASGVTYNEQFF
-	TRBV5-1	-	TRBJ2-7	TGCGCCAGCAGACAGACAGACCTTCCCTACGAGCAGTACTTC	CASRQTDLPYEQYF
-	TRBV18	-	TRBJ2-2	TGTGCCAGCTCACCATTAACACAGGGAGAGACCGGGGAGCTGTTTTTT	CASSPLTQGETGELFF
TRBD2	TRBV13	-	TRBJ2-3	TGTGCCAGCAGCCGTAGCGGGAGGGCCGCGGGCACGCAGTATTTT	CASSRSGRAAGTQYF
-	TRBV5-1	-	TRBJ2-1	TGCGCCAGCAGCTTGAACAGGGTTTTTTCAAATGAGCAGTTCTTC	CASSLNRVFSNEQFF
-	TRBV7-9	-	TRBJ1-5	TGTGCCAGCAGCTTAGAACATCCAGGATATAGCAATCAGCCCCAGCATTTT	CASSLEHPGYSNQPQHF
-	TRBV10-3	-	TRBJ2-7	TGTGCCATCAGCGGAGTTGCCGGTAGTGGCGAGCAGTACTTC	CAISGVAGSGEQYF
TRBD1	TRBV29-1	-	TRBJ2-5	TGCAGCGTTGAGGGACAGGAAGAGACCCAGTACTTC	CSVEGQEETQYF
-	TRBV19	-	TRBJ1-5	TGTGCCAGTAGTCCCGGGACACATCAGCCCCAGCATTTT	CASSPGTHQPQHF
-	TRBV5-4	-	TRBJ2-7	TGTGCCAGCAGCTTGCGCAGCTCCTACGAGCAGTACTTC	CASSLRSSYEQYF
-	TRBV18	-	TRBJ2-1	TGTGCCAGCTCACGCGCGCATCGGGGCTATGAGCAGTTCTTC	CASSRAHRGYEQFF
-	TRBV7-2	-	TRBJ2-5	TGTGCCAGCAGCTTAGCAGTCGGCGAGACCCAGTACTTC	CASSLAVGETQYF
TRBD2	TRBV7-2	-	TRBJ2-1	TGTGCCAGCAGCTTAAGTCCGGGACTAGGACCCTACAATGAGCAGTTCTTC	CASSLSPGLGPYNEQFF
-	TRBV28	-	TRBJ2-7	TGTGCCAGCAGTTCCACCTCCTACGAGCAGTACTTC	CASSSTSYEQYF
-	TRBV27	-	TRBJ1-3	TGTGCCAGCAGTCCCGGGACCCCTAACACCATATATTTT	CASSPGTPNTIYF
TRBD2	TRBV7-9	-	TRBJ2-2	TGTGCCAGCAGCTTTGGGACTAGCGGGAGATGGACCGGGGAGCTGTTTTTT	CASSFGTSGRWTGELFF
TRBD2	TRBV4-1	-	TRBJ2-7	TGCGCCAGCAGCCCCGGACTAGCGGGAGGGCGCCACGAGCAGTACTTC	CASSPGLAGGRHEQYF
-	TRBV7-9	-	TRBJ1-1	TGTGCCAGCAGCTTAGAATTGGTGGGGCGCAGAGGCACTGAAGCTTTCTTT	CASSLELVGRRGTEAFF
TRBD1	TRBV7-2	-	TRBJ1-3	TGTGCCAGCAGCTCATACAGGGGGCGCACCATATATTTT	CASSSYRGRTIYF
-	TRBV5-1	-	TRBJ2-1	TGCGCCAGCAGCTTGTCAAAGGGGGTGCTATATGAGCAGTTCTTC	CASSLSKGVLYEQFF
-	TRBV28	-	TRBJ1-1	TGTGCCAGCAGTGAGGCGTACACTGAAGCTTTCTTT	CASSEAYTEAFF
TRBD1	TRBV2	-	TRBJ2-7	TGTGCCAGCAGCAGGTCCGGGACAGGGGGAGGGGAGCAGTACTTC	CASSRSGTGGGEQYF
-	TRBV28	-	TRBJ1-3	TGTGCCAGCAGTCCAGGTTCTGGAAACACCATATATTTT	CASSPGSGNTIYF
-	TRBV30	-	TRBJ2-7	TGTGCCTTTGACCCCACAAGGACAGATGGACCCTACGAGCAGTACTTC	CAFDPTRTDGPYEQYF
-	TRBV18	-	TRBJ1-1	TGTGCCAGCTCACCTGCGGGTTTTGGCAACACTGAAGCTTTCTTT	CASSPAGFGNTEAFF
-	TRBV9	-	TRBJ2-3	TGTGCCAGCAGTCCAATTTTCACAGATACGCAGTATTTT	CASSPIFTDTQYF
-	TRBV11-2	-	TRBJ1-1	TGTGCCAGCAGCTTAAGGCACAGCGAAGCTTTCTTT	CASSLRHSEAFF
-	TRBV7-2	-	TRBJ2-4	TGTGCCAGCAGCTTGGAAAAGACAGTGCCCTTCGGTCAAAGACACATTCAGTACTTC	CASSLEKTVPFGQRHIQYF
-	TRBV28	-	TRBJ1-5	TGTGCCAGCAGTTTCTTGTCGGGGGCTCGGGAGCCCCAGCATTTT	CASSFLSGAREPQHF
-	TRBV5-1	-	TRBJ2-7	TGCGCCAGCAGCTCATCGAGCTCCTACGAGCAGTACTTC	CASSSSSSYEQYF
-	TRBV5-5	-	TRBJ2-3	TGTGCCAGCAGCTTGGAGGCGGGAATGTCTACGCAGTATTTT	CASSLEAGMSTQYF
-	TRBV28	-	TRBJ2-1	TGTGCCAGCAGTCCTCCCCCGGGGTACAATGAGCAGTTCTTC	CASSPPPGYNEQFF
TRBD1	TRBV20-1	-	TRBJ2-3	TGCAGTGCTGACAGGGGAGATACGCAGTATTTT	CSADRGDTQYF
-	TRBV5-1	-	TRBJ2-3	TGCGCCAGCACCCTAGCGTTAGAGGCAGATACGCAGTATTTT	CASTLALEADTQYF
-	TRBV18	-	TRBJ2-2	TGTGCCAGCTCACCATTTACTGGTACCGGGGAGCTGTTTTTT	CASSPFTGTGELFF
TRBD1	TRBV5-4	-	TRBJ2-2	TGTGCCAGCACCCGGACAGGGGGACGGACCGGGGAGCTGTTTTTT	CASTRTGGRTGELFF
TRBD1	TRBV27	-	TRBJ1-2	TGTGCCAGCAGGAGAGGACAGGGTACCTATGGCTACACCTTC	CASRRGQGTYGYTF
-	TRBV6-1	-	TRBJ2-1	TGTGCCAGCAGTGAAGACCGACTAGGGATGAGTTCCACTGAGCAGTTCTTC	CASSEDRLGMSSTEQFF
TRBD2	TRBV4-1	-	TRBJ2-1	TGCGCCAGCAGCCAATTAGCGGGAGTTAATGAGCAGTTCTTC	CASSQLAGVNEQFF
-	TRBV10-3	-	TRBJ1-1	TGTGCCATCAGTGAGGAGGGCCAGAACACTGAAGCTTTCTTT	CAISEEGQNTEAFF
-	TRBV5-1	once	TRBJ2-5	TGCGCCAGCAGCACAAAAGAGACCCAGTACTTC	CASSTKETQYF
-	TRBV5-5	once	TRBJ1-1	TGTGCCAGCGACTTTCTCGGGCCGAGCACTGAAGCTTTCTTT	CASDFLGPSTEAFF
-	TRBV18	-	TRBJ1-5	TGTGCCAGCTCAGCGTATCCGCAGCCCCAGCATTTT	CASSAYPQPQHF
-	TRBV19	-	TRBJ1-5	TGTGCCAGTAGTATAGTTTGGGGCGGGAGCAATCAGCCCCAGCATTTT	CASSIVWGGSNQPQHF
-	TRBV29-1	-	TRBJ2-5	TGCAGCGCCCCGGGACCTGGACAAGAGACCCAGTACTTC	CSAPGPGQETQYF
-	TRBV7-8	-	TRBJ2-3	TGTGCCAGCAGCTTCCCCCTAGTGGGCAGGGGTCTTTGGGACACAGATACGCAGTATTTT	CASSFPLVGRGLWDTDTQYF